This T cell receptor (beta chain) was sequenced in a study of blood T cell repertoires in COVID-19. Per the original data handling: Reference gene primer amplification gave estimated nucleated cell counts. The assay was immunoSEQ multiplex PCR, and TCRdb's table has in-frame clones only and misses some. D and trimming come from the DNA, and the V and J calls and clone size come from that table. The table has roughly 5,100 clones, around nine tenths seen once. The CDR3 has 15 residues. Germline-derived CDR1 and CDR2 are SGHRS and YFSETQ. With 0 bases removed from V and 1 base from J, the gap between germline ends came to 7 bases.

Source material: peripheral blood. V is TRBV5-1 and J is TRBJ2-2; D not certain. The source of this sequence is a woman of 80 years or more with acute or convalescent COVID-19. The DNA of the CDR3 is TGCGCCAGCAGCTTGGTGCTCGGGAACACCGGGGAGCTGTTTTTT. Translation gives CASSLVLGNTGELFF. Complete variable domain (other parts from reference TRBV5-1 and TRBJ2-2): KAGVTQTPRYLIKTRGQQVTLSCSPISGHRSVSWYQQTPGQGLQFLFEYFSETQRNKGNFPGRFSGRQFSNSRSEMNVSTLELGDSALYLCASSLVLGNTGELFFGEGSRLTVL.